This section outlines one T cell receptor beta chain sequence together with its context. Its specificity is not known. The junction departs from the called germline gene at one end, perhaps through a read error. The data originate from a study of blood T cells in healthy people across ages. Combining a sample-barcoded 5' primer with a J-beta primer mix, a second PCR ran for roughly 7 to 12 cycles. All cDNA molecules were each tagged by a template-switch adaptor with 12 random nucleotides. TCRdb reanalysed the 5' RACE reads using MiXCR and keeps one entry per CDR3 protein. Of around 970,000 distinct CDR3 sequences listed, roughly 47% are singletons. Study-level points and caveats: Changes seen in expanded clonotypes were possibly confounded by donor CMV status left unknown. Older age went with lower TCR beta diversity per million T cells, in a roughly linear way.

The CDR3 loop spans 14 amino acids. The V gene's germline CDR1 is SQVTM and CDR2 ANQGSEA. This rearrangement joins TRBV29-1 to TRBJ1-5, with 12 nucleotides matching TRBD1. Sequencing was done on a sample of blood. The sequence was obtained from a woman aged 55-75 years in good health. The CDR3 DNA follows: TGCAGCGTTATCGGGACAGGGGGCAATCAGCCTCAGCATTTT. Translation gives CSVIGTGGNQPQHF.